One and the same sample provided the 11 T cell receptor beta chains below, sequenced in a study of identical twins listed by TCRdb under 2016. Libraries were prepared through 5' RACE. The sample was run on an Illumina HiSeq 2000. The public sequencing data were trimmed at Q25 with fastp and processed into clonotypes with MiXCR by TCRdb, which kept only in-frame beta chains. When rows share a CDR3 protein, they turn into one entry using the most common DNA and genes. Within this sample are about 890,000 distinct CDR3 sequences, with about 12% of them counted one time only. The ten top clones hold under 2% of the sample. These same data were also listed under a study on yellow fever vaccine responses in identical twins.

The sample comprised PBMCs. Receptors originate from a woman aged 18 to 35 in good health.

This clonotype was picked up many times. The chain joins TRBV3-1 to TRBJ2-2, with TRBD2 matching 7 bases. Germline CDR1 is LGHDT and CDR2 is YNNKEL (reference sequence). CDR3 length equals 16 residues. The trim removed 2 bases at V and 0 bases at J, leaving 3 bases unmatched. The CDR3, as DNA: TGTGCCAGCAGCCAAACCGGGACTACGAACACCGGGGAGCTGTTTTTT. Amino acids: CASSQTGTTNTGELFF. Using reference TRBV3-1 and TRBJ2-2 for the parts outside the CDR3, the full variable domain is DTAVSQTPKYLVTQMGNDKSIKCEQNLGHDTMYWYKQDSKKFLKIMFSYNNKELIINETVPNRFSPKSPDKAHLNLHINSLELGDSAVYFCASSQTGTTNTGELFFGEGSRLTVL.

This clonotype has more than one count but fewer than ten. The chain has TRBV28 and TRBJ2-3; D unresolved. The germline V and J ends were trimmed by 2 bases and 3 bases, with 9 bases remaining between them. This CDR3 has 14 residues. The V gene's germline CDR1 is MDHEN and CDR2 SYDVKM. As DNA, the CDR3 is TGTGCCAGCAGTTTACCCCTTGAGACAGATACGCAGTATTTT. Translated, it gives CASSLPLETDTQYF.

This clonotype has only a few counts. Written as DNA, the CDR3 is TGTGCCAGCAGCCTGGTGGGTCTGCAGCCGAACACCGGGGAGCTGTTTTTT. As protein: CASSLVGLQPNTGELFF. The chain is built from TRBV5-5 and TRBJ2-2, with D unclear. The CDR3 has 17 amino acids. Trimming removed 4 bases at V and 0 bases at J, with 16 bases between. Germline values: CDR1 SGHKS, CDR2 YYEKEE (reference sequence).

V is TRBV7-8 and J is TRBJ2-1; 8 positions match TRBD2. This CDR3 has 15 residues. The V gene end was trimmed by 5 bases and the J gene end by 7 bases; junction bases not matched to a gene: 10. Per the germline V gene, CDR1 is SGHVS and CDR2 is FQNEAQ. The CDR3 nucleotides read TGTGCCAGCAGCCCGAAGGTAGCGGGGCATAATGAGCAGTTCTTC. Amino acid sequence: CASSPKVAGHNEQFF.

The V and J genes are TRBV10-3 and TRBJ2-7; 7 nucleotides agree with TRBD1. With V trimmed by 10 bases and J by 0 bases, 9 bases remained unmatched. The CDR3 contains 14 residues. CDR1 is ENHRY, CDR2 SYGVKD, per germline. The CDR3 coding sequence is TGTGCCACCGGACTGGGACAGCCCTCCTACGAGCAGTACGTC. It yields the protein CATGLGQPSYEQYV.

This clonotype was detected ten times or more. This sequence joins TRBV12-3 or TRBV12-4 and TRBJ1-5; D might be TRBD1 (5 bases). The CDR3 runs to 15 residues. The V and J ends lost 4 bases and 0 bases respectively, with 10 bases between them. The CDR3 nucleotides are TGTGCCAGCAGTTATGGGGGAGGTAGCAATCAGCCCCAGCATTTT. Encoded protein: CASSYGGGSNQPQHF.

In this sample, this clonotype turned up many times. The CDR3 nucleotides are TGTGCCAGTGGACAGGGGGCCACTGAAGCTTTCTTT. This encodes CASGQGATEAFF. The gene calls are TRBV9 and TRBJ1-1; 11 bases are shared with TRBD1. Germline V CDR1 and CDR2: SGDLS, YYNGEE. The CDR3 runs 12 residues. V lost 8 bases and J lost 4; bases outside the gene matches: 1.

This sequence joins TRBV4-1 and TRBJ2-2; either TRBD1 or TRBD2 may supply D (5 bases each). Trimming took off 4 bases at V and 4 bases at J, with 22 bases between the two ends. The CDR3 loop spans 18 amino acids. The germline gives CDR1 MGHRA, CDR2 YSYEKL. CDR3 protein: CASSLRGWGKVGTGELFF. CDR3 nucleotides: TGCGCCAGCAGCCTCCGTGGCTGGGGGAAAGTTGGCACCGGGGAGCTGTTTTTT.

This clonotype was detected a few times. The chain combines TRBV20-1 with TRBJ2-5, with TRBD2 identical over 8 bases. V shed 6 bases and J 1 base; nucleotides not matched to a gene: 13. The CDR3 has 16 amino acids. Germline assignment: CDR1 DFQATT and CDR2 SNEGSKA (reference sequence). The CDR3 bases are TGCAGTGCGGGGGAGGGAGGCCTAGCGGGCCAAGAGACCCAGTACTTC. Translation gives CSAGEGGLAGQETQYF.

As regards this clonotype: A much larger clone is a single base away; this may be a read error. CDR3 nucleotides: TGTGCCAGCAGTCCTTTAGTCGGTACGAACACCGGGGAGCTGCTTTTT. Protein sequence: CASSPLVGTNTGELLF. The chain combines TRBV2 with TRBJ2-2; possibly TRBD2 for D (5 bases). CDR1 and CDR2 (germline): SNHLY, FYNNEI. This CDR3 contains 16 residues.

The rearrangement links TRBV2 to TRBJ1-4; D call uncertain. V lost 3 bases and J lost 4, with 9 bases in between. The CDR3 contains 14 residues. Per germline, CDR1 SNHLY and CDR2 FYNNEI. The CDR3: CASSDFSYNEKLFF. The CDR3 DNA reads as TGTGCCAGCAGTGATTTCAGCTATAATGAAAAACTGTTTTTT.